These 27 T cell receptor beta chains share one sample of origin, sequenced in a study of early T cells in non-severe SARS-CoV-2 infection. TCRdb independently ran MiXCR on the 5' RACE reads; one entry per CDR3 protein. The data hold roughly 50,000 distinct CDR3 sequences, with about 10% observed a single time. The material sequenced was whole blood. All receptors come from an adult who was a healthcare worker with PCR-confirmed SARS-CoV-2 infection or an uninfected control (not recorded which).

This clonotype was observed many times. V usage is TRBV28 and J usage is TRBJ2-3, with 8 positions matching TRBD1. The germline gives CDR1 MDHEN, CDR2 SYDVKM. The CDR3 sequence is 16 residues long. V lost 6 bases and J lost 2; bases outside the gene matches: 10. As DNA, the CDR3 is TGTGCCAGCAGGGCTAGGGGACAGGCGGACACAGATACGCAGTATTTT. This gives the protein CASRARGQADTDTQYF.

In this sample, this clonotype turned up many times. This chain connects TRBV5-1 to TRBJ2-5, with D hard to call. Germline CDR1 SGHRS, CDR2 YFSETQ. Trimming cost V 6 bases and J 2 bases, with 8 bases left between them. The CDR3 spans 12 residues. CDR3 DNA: TGCGCCAGCAAAACGACACAAGAGACCCAGTACTTC. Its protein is CASKTTQETQYF.

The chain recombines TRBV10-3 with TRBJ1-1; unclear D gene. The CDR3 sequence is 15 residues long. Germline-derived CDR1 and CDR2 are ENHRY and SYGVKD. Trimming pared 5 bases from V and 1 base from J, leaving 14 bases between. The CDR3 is CAISREGAGNTEAFF. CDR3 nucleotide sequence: TGTGCCATCAGTAGGGAGGGCGCTGGGAACACTGAAGCTTTCTTT.

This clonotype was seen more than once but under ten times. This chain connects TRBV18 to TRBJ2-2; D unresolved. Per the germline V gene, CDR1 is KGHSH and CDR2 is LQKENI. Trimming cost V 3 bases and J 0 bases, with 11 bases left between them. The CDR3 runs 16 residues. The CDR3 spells CASSPQRQANTGELFF. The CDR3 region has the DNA TGTGCCAGCTCACCCCAGCGTCAAGCGAACACCGGGGAGCTGTTTTTT.

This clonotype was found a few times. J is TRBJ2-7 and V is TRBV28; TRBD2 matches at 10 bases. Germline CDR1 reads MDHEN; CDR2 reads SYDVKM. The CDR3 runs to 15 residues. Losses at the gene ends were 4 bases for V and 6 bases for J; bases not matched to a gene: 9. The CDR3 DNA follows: TGTGCCAGCAGTTACCGGACTAGCGGAGTGATCGAGCAGTACTTC. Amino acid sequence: CASSYRTSGVIEQYF.

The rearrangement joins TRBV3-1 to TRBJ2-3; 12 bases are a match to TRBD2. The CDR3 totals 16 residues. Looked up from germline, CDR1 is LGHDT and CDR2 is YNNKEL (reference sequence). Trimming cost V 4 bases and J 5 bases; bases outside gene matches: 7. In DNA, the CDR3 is TGTGCCAGCAGCCCACCGGGACTAGCGGGCCTAGATACGCAGTATTTT. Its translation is CASSPPGLAGLDTQYF.

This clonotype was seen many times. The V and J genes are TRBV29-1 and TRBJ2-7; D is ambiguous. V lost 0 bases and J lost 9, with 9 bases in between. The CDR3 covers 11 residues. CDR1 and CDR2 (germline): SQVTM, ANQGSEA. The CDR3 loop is CSVEDPSGQYF. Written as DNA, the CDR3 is TGCAGCGTTGAAGATCCTTCCGGGCAGTACTTC.

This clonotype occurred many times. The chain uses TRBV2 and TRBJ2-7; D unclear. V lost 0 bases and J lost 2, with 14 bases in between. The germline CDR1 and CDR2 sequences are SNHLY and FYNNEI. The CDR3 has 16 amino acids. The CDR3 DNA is TGTGCCAGCAGTGAAGCACCAGGAGATTATACCTACGAGCAGTACTTC. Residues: CASSEAPGDYTYEQYF. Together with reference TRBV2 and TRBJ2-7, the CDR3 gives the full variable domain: EPEVTQTPSHQVTQMGQEVILRCVPISNHLYFYWYRQILGQKVEFLVSFYNNEISEKSEIFDDQFSVERPDGSNFTLKIRSTKLEDSAMYFCASSEAPGDYTYEQYFGPGTRLTVT.

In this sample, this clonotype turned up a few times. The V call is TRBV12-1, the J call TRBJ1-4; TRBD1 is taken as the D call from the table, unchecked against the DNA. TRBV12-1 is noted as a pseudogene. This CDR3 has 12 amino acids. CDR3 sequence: CASPRVGEKLFF. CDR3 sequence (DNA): TGTGCCAGCCCCAGGGTCGGGGAAAAACTGTTTTTT.

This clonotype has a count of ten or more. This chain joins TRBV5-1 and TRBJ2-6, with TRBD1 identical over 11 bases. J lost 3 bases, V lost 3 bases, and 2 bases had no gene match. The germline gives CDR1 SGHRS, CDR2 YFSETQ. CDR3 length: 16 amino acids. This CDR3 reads CASSWTGGGGANVLTF. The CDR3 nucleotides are TGCGCCAGCAGCTGGACAGGGGGCGGTGGGGCCAACGTCCTGACTTTC.

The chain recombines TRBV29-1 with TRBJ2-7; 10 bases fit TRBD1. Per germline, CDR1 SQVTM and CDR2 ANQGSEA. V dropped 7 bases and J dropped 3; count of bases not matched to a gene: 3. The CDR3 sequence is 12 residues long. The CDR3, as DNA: TGCAGCGCGGGGACAGGGGTCTACGAGCAGTACTTC. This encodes CSAGTGVYEQYF.

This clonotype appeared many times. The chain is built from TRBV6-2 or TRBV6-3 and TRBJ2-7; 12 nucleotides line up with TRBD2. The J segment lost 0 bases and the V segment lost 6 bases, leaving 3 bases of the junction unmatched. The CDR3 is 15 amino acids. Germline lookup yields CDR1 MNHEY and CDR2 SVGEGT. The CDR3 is CASRPGLAGSYEQYF. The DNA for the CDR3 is TGTGCCAGCAGGCCGGGACTAGCGGGCTCCTACGAGCAGTACTTC.

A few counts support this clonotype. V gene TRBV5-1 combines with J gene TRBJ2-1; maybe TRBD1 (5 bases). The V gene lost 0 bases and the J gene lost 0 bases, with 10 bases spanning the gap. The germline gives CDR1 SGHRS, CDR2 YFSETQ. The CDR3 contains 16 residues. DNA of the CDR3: TGCGCCAGCAGCTTGGGGGGCAGGGTCTCCTACAATGAGCAGTTCTTC. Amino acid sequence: CASSLGGRVSYNEQFF.

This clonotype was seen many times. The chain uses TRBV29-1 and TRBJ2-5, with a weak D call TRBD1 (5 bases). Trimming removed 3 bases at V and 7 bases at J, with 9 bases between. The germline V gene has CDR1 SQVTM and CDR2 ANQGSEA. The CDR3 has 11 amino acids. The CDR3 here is CSVEGPGTQYF. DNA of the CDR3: TGCAGCGTTGAGGGGCCAGGGACCCAGTACTTC. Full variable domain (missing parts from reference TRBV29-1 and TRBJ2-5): SAVISQKPSRDICQRGTSLTIQCQVDSQVTMMFWYRQQPGQSLTLIATANQGSEATYESGFVIDKFPISRPNLTFSTLTVSNMSPEDSSIYLCSVEGPGTQYFGPGTRLLVL.

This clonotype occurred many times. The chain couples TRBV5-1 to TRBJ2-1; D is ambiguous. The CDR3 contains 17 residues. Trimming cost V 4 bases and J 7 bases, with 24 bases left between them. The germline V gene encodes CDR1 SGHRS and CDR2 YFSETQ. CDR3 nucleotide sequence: TGCGCCAGCAGCAGGCGTGACGGACCTACCCTGGGGAATGAGCAGTTCTTC. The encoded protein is CASSRRDGPTLGNEQFF.

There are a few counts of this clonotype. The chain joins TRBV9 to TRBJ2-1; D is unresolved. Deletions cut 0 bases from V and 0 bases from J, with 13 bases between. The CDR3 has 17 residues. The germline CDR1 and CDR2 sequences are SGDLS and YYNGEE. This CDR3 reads CASSVGLGHGSYNEQFF. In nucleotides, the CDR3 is TGTGCCAGCAGCGTAGGATTGGGCCACGGCTCCTACAATGAGCAGTTCTTC.

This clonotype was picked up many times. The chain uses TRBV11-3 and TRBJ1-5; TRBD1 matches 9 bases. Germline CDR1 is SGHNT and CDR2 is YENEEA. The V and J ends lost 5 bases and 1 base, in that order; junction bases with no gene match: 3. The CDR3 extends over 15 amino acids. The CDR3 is CASSLTGGSNQPQHF. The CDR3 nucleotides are TGTGCCAGCAGCCTGACAGGGGGAAGCAATCAGCCCCAGCATTTT.

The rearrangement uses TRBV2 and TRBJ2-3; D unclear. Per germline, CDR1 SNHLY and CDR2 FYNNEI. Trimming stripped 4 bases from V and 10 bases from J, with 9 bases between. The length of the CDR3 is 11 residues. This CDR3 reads CASSVKFAQYF. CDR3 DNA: TGTGCCAGCAGTGTCAAGTTTGCGCAGTATTTT.

CDR3 bases: TGCAGTGCCTTGGGGATGAACTACGAGCAGTACTTC. It specifies CSALGMNYEQYF. The chain links TRBV20-1 to TRBJ2-7; D remains ambiguous. The CDR3 contains 12 residues. Germline CDR1 DFQATT, CDR2 SNEGSKA (reference sequence). V gave up 6 bases and J gave up 3 bases, with 12 bases separating them.

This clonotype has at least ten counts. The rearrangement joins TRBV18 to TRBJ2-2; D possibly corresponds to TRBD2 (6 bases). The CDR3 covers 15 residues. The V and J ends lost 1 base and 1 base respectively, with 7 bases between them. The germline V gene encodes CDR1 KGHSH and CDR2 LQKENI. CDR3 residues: CASSPLAENTGELFF. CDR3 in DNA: TGTGCCAGCTCACCACTAGCGGAGAACACCGGGGAGCTGTTTTTT.

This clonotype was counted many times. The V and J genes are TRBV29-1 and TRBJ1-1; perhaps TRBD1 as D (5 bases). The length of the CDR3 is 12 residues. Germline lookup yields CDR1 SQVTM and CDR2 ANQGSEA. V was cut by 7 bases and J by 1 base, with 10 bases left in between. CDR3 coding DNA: TGCAGCGGCCGACAGAGGAACACTGAAGCTTTCTTT. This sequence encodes CSGRQRNTEAFF.

CDR3 in DNA: TGCAGCGTTGAGTGGGGACTCCGAGAGCAGTTCTTC. Its protein product is CSVEWGLREQFF. The chain couples TRBV29-1 to TRBJ2-1; D may be TRBD2 (6 bases). V gave up 3 bases and J gave up 10 bases, with 13 bases separating them. The germline V gene encodes CDR1 SQVTM and CDR2 ANQGSEA. The CDR3 is 12 residues long.

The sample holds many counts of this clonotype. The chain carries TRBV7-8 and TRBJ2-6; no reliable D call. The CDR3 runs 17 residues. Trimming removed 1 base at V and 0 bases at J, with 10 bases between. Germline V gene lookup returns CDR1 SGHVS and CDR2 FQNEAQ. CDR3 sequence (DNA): TGTGCCAGCAGCTTAGTGCAGGTCCACTCTGGGGCCAACGTCCTGACTTTC. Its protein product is CASSLVQVHSGANVLTF.

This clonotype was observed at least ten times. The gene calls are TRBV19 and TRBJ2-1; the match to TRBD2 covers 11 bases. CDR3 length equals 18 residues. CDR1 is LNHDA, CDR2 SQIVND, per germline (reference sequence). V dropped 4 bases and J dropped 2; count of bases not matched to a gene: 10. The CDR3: CASSTSSVAGGAYNEQFF. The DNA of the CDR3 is TGTGCCAGTAGTACCTCGTCGGTAGCGGGAGGGGCCTACAATGAGCAGTTCTTC.

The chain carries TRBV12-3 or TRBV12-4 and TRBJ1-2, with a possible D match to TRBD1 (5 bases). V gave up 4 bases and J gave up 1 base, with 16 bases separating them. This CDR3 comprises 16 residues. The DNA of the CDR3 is TGTGCCAGCAGTTCCGTCCCCACAGGAAGTAACTATGGCTACACCTTC. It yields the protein CASSSVPTGSNYGYTF.

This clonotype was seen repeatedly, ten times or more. CDR3 in DNA: TGTGCCCGTGGCTTCACAGGGGGCAAGGAGAATGAGCAGTTCTTC. This translates into CARGFTGGKENEQFF. The chain joins TRBV30 to TRBJ2-1; 9 bases align to TRBD1. Germline lookup yields CDR1 GTSNPN and CDR2 SVGIG (reference sequence). The CDR3 spans 15 residues. The junction had 15 bases not matched to a gene; V was cut back by 8 bases and J by 7 bases.

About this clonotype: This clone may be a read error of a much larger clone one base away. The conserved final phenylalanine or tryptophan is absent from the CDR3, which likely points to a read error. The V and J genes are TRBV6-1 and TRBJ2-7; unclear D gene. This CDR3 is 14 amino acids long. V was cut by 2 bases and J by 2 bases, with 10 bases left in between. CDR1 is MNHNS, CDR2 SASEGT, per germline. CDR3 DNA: TGTGCCAGCAGTGAAATGAACAATCCCTACGAGCAGTACTTA. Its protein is CASSEMNNPYEQYL.